This T cell receptor (beta chain) was recovered during a study of blood T cell repertoires in COVID-19. V gave up 7 bases and J gave up 9 bases, with 13 bases separating them. The CDR3 has 11 amino acids. Germline V gene data show CDR1 as DFQATT and CDR2 as SNEGSKA (reference sequence). The protocol was immunoSEQ multiplex PCR, while the TCRdb copy is restricted to in-frame clones and leaves out a portion. The sample lists over 250,000 clones; roughly nine tenths were seen once. The material sequenced was peripheral blood. The receptor was isolated from a man aged 45-60 years with acute or convalescent COVID-19. This sequence joins TRBV20-1 and TRBJ2-1; TRBD1 is a possible D gene (5 bases). DNA for the CDR3: TGCAGTGTTCAGGGTCGTAGTGAGCAGTTCTTC. Translating gives CSVQGRSEQFF.